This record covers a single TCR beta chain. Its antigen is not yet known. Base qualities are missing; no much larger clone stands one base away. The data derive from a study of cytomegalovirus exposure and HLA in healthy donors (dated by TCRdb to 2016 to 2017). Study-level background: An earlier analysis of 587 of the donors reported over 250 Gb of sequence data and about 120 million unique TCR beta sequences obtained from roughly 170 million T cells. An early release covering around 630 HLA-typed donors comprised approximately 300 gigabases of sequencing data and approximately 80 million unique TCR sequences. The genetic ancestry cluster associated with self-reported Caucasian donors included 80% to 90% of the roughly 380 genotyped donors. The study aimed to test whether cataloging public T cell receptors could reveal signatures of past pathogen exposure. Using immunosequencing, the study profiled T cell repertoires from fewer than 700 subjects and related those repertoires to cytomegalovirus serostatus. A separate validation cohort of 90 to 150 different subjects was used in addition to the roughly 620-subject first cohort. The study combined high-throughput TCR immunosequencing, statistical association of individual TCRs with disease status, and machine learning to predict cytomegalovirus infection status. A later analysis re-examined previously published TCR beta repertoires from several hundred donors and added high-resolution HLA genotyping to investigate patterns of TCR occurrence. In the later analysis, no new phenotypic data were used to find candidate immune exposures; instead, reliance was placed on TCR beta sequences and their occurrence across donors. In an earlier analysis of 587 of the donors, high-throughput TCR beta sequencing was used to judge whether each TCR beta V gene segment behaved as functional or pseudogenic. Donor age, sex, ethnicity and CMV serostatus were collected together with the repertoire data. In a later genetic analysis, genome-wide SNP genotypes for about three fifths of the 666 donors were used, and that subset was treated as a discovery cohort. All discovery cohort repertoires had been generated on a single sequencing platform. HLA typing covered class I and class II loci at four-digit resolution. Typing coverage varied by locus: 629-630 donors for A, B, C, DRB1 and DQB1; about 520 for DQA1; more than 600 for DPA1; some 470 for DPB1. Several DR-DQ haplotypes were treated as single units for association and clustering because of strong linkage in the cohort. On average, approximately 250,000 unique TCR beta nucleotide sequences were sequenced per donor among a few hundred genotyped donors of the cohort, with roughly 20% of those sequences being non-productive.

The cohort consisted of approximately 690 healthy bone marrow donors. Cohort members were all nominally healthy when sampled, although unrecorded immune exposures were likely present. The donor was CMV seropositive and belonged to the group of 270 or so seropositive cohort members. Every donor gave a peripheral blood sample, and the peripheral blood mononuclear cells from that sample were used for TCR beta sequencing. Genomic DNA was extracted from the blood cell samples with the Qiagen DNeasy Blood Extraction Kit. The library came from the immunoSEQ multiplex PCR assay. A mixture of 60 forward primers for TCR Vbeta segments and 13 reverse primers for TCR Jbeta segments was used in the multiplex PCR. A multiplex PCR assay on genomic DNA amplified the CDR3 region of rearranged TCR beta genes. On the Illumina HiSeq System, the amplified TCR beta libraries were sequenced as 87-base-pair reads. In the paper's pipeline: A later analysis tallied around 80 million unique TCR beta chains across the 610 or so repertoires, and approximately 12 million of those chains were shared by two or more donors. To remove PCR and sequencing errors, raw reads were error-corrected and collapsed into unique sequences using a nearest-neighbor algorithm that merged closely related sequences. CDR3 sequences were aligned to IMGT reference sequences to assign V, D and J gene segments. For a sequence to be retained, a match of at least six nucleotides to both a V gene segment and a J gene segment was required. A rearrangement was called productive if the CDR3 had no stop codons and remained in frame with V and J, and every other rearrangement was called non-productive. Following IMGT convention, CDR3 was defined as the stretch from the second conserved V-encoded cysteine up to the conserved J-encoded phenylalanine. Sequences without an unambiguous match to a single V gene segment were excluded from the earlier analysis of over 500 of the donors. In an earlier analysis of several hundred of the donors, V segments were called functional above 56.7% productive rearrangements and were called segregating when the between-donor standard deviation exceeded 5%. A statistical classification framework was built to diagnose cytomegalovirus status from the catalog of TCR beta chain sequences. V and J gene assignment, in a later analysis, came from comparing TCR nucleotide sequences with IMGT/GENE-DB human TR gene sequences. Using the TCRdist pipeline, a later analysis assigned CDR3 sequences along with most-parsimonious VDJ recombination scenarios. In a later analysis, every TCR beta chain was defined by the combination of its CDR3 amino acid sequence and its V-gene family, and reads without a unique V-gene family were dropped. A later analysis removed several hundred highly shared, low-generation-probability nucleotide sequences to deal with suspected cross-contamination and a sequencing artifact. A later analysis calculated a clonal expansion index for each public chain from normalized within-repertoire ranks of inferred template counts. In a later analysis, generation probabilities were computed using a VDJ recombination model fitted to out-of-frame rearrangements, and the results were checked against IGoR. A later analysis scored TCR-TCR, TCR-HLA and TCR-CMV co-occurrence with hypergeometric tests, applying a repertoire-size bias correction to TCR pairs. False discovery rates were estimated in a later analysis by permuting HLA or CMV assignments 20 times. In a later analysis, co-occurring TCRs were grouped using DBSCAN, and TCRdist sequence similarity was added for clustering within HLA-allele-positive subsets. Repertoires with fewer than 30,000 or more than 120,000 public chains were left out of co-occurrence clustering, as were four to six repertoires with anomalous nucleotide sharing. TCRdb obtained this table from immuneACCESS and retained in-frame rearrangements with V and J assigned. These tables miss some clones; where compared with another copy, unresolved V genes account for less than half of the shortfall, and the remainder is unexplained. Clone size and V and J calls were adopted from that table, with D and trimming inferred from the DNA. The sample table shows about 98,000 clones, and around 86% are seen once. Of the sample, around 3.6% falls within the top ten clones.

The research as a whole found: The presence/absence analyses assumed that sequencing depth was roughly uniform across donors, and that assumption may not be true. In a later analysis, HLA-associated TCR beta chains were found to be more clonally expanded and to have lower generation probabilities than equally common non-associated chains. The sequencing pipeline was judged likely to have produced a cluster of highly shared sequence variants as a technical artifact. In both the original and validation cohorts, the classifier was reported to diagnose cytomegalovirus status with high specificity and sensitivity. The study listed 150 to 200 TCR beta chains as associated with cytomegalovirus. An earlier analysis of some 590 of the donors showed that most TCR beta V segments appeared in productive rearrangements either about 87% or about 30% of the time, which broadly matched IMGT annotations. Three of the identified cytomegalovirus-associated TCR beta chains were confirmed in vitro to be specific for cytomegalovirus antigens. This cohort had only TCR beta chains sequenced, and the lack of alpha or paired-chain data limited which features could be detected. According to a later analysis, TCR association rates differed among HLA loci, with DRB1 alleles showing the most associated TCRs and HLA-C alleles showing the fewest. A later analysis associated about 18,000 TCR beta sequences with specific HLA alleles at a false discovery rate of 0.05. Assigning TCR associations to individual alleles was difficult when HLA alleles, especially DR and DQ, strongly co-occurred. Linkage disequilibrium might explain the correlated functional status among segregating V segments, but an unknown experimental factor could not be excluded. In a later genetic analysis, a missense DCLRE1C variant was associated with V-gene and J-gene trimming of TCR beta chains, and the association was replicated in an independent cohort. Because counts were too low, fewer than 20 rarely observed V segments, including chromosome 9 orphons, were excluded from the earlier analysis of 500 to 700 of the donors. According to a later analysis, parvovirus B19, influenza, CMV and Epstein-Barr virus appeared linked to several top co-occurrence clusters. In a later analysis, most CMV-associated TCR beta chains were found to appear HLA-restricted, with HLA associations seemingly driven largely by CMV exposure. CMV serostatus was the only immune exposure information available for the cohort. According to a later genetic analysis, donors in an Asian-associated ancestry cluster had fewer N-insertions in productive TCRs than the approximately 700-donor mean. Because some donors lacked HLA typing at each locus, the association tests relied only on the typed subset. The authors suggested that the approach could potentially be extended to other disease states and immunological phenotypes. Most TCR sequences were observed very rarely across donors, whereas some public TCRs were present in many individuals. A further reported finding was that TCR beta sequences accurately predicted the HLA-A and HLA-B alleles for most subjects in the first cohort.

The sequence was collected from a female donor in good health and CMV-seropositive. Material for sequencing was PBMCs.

The DNA sequence is as follows: TGTGCCAGCAGCTTACCCGGGACAGGGGACAACGAGCAGTACTTC. The encoded protein is CASSLPGTGDNEQYF. This receptor chain uses TRBV7-9 and TRBJ2-7, with 10 bases aligning to TRBD1. The V end gives up 2 bases and the J end 5 bases, leaving 6 bases in the junction not matched to a gene. From its cysteine to its phenylalanine, the CDR3 spans 15 amino acids. Solely the CDR3 DNA is kept, with 45 bases framed from the first base. Reading the germline V gene (reference sequence) gives CDR1 SEHNR and CDR2 FQNEAQ. Supplemented by the reference TRBV7-9 and TRBJ2-7 proteins around the CDR3, the complete variable domain is DTGVSQNPRHKITKRGQNVTFRCDPISEHNRLYWYRQTLGQGPEFLTYFQNEAQLEKSRLLSDRFSAERPKGSFSTLEIQRTEQGDSAMYLCASSLPGTGDNEQYFGPGTRLTVT.